The 20 T cell receptor beta chains presented below share a single source sample, sequenced in a study of T-cell memory formation after mild COVID-19. Using its own MiXCR run on the 5' RACE reads, TCRdb lists one record per CDR3 protein. The data hold approximately 300,000 distinct CDR3 sequences, with over 7% observed a single time. The sequenced sample was PBMCs or a T cell subset sorted from them (not recorded which). The origin of the receptors is a man between 18 and 29 years old who had mild COVID-19 (a few samples of this study predate the infection). Cell type and time point are not known.

The V gene is TRBV3-1, the J gene TRBJ1-2; D is unclear. Looked up from germline, CDR1 is LGHDT and CDR2 is YNNKEL (reference sequence). The CDR3 totals 14 residues. The V end was cut by 0 bases, the J end by 2 bases, with 7 bases between. The CDR3 here is CASSQDRRNYGYTF. CDR3 sequence (DNA): TGTGCCAGCAGCCAAGACCGCAGGAACTATGGCTACACCTTC.

The gene calls are TRBV9 and TRBJ2-1; 7 bases are shared with TRBD1. V shed 2 bases, J shed 3 bases, and the junction held 5 bases outside the gene matches. The CDR3 runs 15 residues. Germline CDR1 and CDR2: SGDLS and YYNGEE. This CDR3 is CASSVDRANYNEQFF. The DNA for the CDR3 is TGTGCCAGCAGCGTCGACAGGGCCAACTACAATGAGCAGTTCTTC. Full variable domain (outside the CDR3, taken from reference TRBV9 and TRBJ2-1): DSGVTQTPKHLITATGQRVTLRCSPRSGDLSVYWYQQSLDQGLQFLIQYYNGEERAKGNILERFSAQQFPDLHSELNLSSLELGDSALYFCASSVDRANYNEQFFGPGTRLTVL.

The CDR3 reads CSASRNNQPQHF. CDR3 in DNA: TGCAGTGCATCCAGAAACAATCAGCCCCAGCATTTT. J is TRBJ1-5 and V is TRBV20-1, with unresolved D. Trimming cost V 6 bases and J 3 bases, with 9 bases left between them. This CDR3 has 12 residues. Germline V gene sequence: CDR1 DFQATT, CDR2 SNEGSKA (reference sequence).

V gene TRBV20-1 combines with J gene TRBJ2-4; no clear D gene. In germline, CDR1 is DFQATT, CDR2 SNEGSKA (reference sequence). The ends were cut back, 3 bases at V and 8 bases at J, with 8 bases in the middle. The CDR3 extends over 11 amino acids. The CDR3 DNA reads TGCAGTGCTAGGATATCAGACATTCAGTACTTC. It specifies CSARISDIQYF.

The rearrangement uses TRBV6-5 and TRBJ2-7, with TRBD1 identical over 8 bases. V gave up 11 bases and J gave up 2 bases; unmatched junction bases: 17. The CDR3 length is 16 residues. From germline, CDR1 is MNHEY and CDR2 SVGAGI. This CDR3 is CAATSRGRNPPYEQYV. The CDR3 bases are TGTGCCGCGACGAGCAGGGGGCGGAATCCCCCCTACGAGCAGTACGTC.

The sample holds a few counts of this clonotype. The V and J genes are TRBV20-1 and TRBJ1-5, with TRBD1 matching over 7 bases. The CDR3 sequence is 14 residues long. The V gene's germline CDR1 is DFQATT and CDR2 SNEGSKA (reference sequence). Trimming at V came to 6 bases and at J to 7 bases, leaving 12 bases not matched to a gene. The CDR3 reads CSAEADRAGQPQHF. The DNA of the CDR3 is TGCAGTGCCGAAGCAGACAGGGCTGGGCAGCCCCAGCATTTT.

This clonotype was counted between two and nine times. Written as DNA, the CDR3 is TGTGCCAGCAGCTTACAGTCGGCAGGGAACACTGAAGCTTTCTTT. It translates to CASSLQSAGNTEAFF. This chain links TRBV7-2 with TRBJ1-1, with no clear D. V was clipped by 2 bases and J by 1 base, with 11 bases between them. CDR1 is SGHTA and CDR2 is FQGNSA in the germline V gene. CDR3 length: 15 residues.

The table lists this clonotype with a few counts. For the CDR3, the DNA is TGCGCCAGCAGCTTGGGAGTCATTAGCGTAAAAGAGACCCAGTACTTC. Translation: CASSLGVISVKETQYF. The genes are TRBV5-1 and TRBJ2-5, with D possibly TRBD2 on 5 matching bases. The germline CDR1 and CDR2 sequences are SGHRS and YFSETQ. The V end lost 0 bases, the J end lost 3 bases, and 15 bases lay between the germline ends. There are 16 residues in the CDR3.

The J gene is TRBJ2-4, the V gene TRBV27, with D perhaps matching TRBD1 or TRBD2 (6 bases each). Germline-derived CDR1 and CDR2 are MNHEY and SMNVEV (reference sequence). The CDR3 has 15 amino acids. The V end lost 6 bases, the J end lost 6 bases, and 18 bases lay between the germline ends. The CDR3 loop reads CASSLKGVGGNIQYF. The CDR3 DNA is TGTGCCAGCAGCTTGAAGGGGGTCGGGGGAAACATTCAGTACTTC.

The chain employs TRBV12-3 or TRBV12-4 and TRBJ2-1, with D hard to call. The CDR3 has 16 amino acids. V lost 5 bases, J lost 7 bases, and 21 bases lay in between. The CDR3 reads CASSPRAWLARNEQFF. CDR3 bases: TGTGCCAGCAGTCCCCGCGCCTGGCTGGCTCGAAATGAGCAGTTCTTC.

The V and J genes are TRBV7-9 and TRBJ1-1, with a weak D call TRBD1 (5 bases). Between the trimmed V and J ends, which lost 1 base and 11 bases, there was a span of 11 bases. The CDR3 extends over 12 amino acids. Germline values: CDR1 SEHNR, CDR2 FQNEAQ (reference sequence). The CDR3: CASSLGPGDAFF. CDR3 nucleotide sequence: TGTGCCAGCAGCTTAGGGCCGGGGGACGCTTTCTTT.

At least ten counts were recorded for this clonotype. This chain links TRBV28 with TRBJ2-2, with D hard to call. Looked up from germline, CDR1 is MDHEN and CDR2 is SYDVKM. This CDR3 spans 15 amino acids. V lost 3 bases and J 5 bases, leaving 13 bases between the germline ends. The chain's CDR3 is CASSLGSIQTGELFF. CDR3 DNA: TGTGCCAGCAGTTTGGGGTCTATCCAAACCGGGGAGCTGTTTTTT.

The V gene is TRBV9, the J gene TRBJ2-7, with D unresolved. From germline, CDR1 is SGDLS and CDR2 YYNGEE. The CDR3 contains 13 residues. V lost 4 bases to trimming and J lost 2 bases, with 10 bases between them. As DNA, the CDR3 is TGTGCCAGCAGCCCACGAGGTGCCTACGAGCAGTACTTC. Translation gives CASSPRGAYEQYF.

A few counts support this clonotype. The chain carries TRBV4-2 and TRBJ2-5, with D maybe TRBD1 (6 bases). Germline V CDR1 and CDR2: LGHNA, YNFKEQ. CDR3 length equals 13 residues. V shed 3 bases and J shed 5 bases, with 10 bases lying between them. In DNA form, the CDR3 reads TGTGCCAGCAGCCAGGACGGACAGGAGACCCAGTACTTC. Translation: CASSQDGQETQYF.

This clonotype appeared a few times. The J gene is TRBJ2-1, the V gene TRBV11-2; unclear D gene. Per germline, CDR1 SGHAT and CDR2 FQNNGV. CDR3 length: 13 residues. V was clipped by 8 bases and J by 6 bases, with 14 bases between them. CDR3 DNA sequence: TGTGCCAGCGGACCGACGCGGACCAATGAGCAGTTCTTC. It specifies CASGPTRTNEQFF.

CDR3 DNA sequence: TGTGCCAGCAGGGGGACTTCGGTTCGGAACACTGAAGCTTTCTTT. The encoded protein is CASRGTSVRNTEAFF. The chain links TRBV2 to TRBJ1-1, with a weak D call TRBD1 (5 bases). CDR3 length: 15 amino acids. Germline assignment: CDR1 SNHLY and CDR2 FYNNEI. Between the trimmed V and J ends, which lost 6 bases and 1 base, there was a span of 15 bases.

The chain recombines TRBV6-6 with TRBJ2-4; possible D gene TRBD2, 5 bases. The CDR3 is 18 residues long. Germline CDR1 MNHNY, CDR2 SVGAGI (reference sequence). V was trimmed by 0 bases and J by 2 bases, leaving 17 bases between them. DNA of the CDR3: TGTGCCAGCAGTTACTCGAACCCCCAGGCTAGCCCCAAAAACATTCAGTACTTC. This translates into CASSYSNPQASPKNIQYF.

The CDR3 region is CASSNAGDEQYF. The CDR3 DNA is TGCGCCAGCAGCAATGCCGGGGACGAGCAGTACTTC. The V call is TRBV4-1, the J call TRBJ2-7, with a weak D call TRBD2 (5 bases). This CDR3 is 12 amino acids long. Trimming cost V 5 bases and J 5 bases, with 10 bases left between them. Germline assignment: CDR1 MGHRA and CDR2 YSYEKL.

The table lists this clonotype with many counts. This sequence joins TRBV7-7 and TRBJ2-6; D may be TRBD1 (6 bases). This CDR3 comprises 18 residues. The V and J ends lost 1 base and 0 bases respectively, with 13 bases between them. The V gene's germline CDR1 is SSHAT and CDR2 FNYEAQ (reference sequence). CDR3 protein: CASSLVAAGVSGANVLTF. The CDR3 DNA follows: TGTGCCAGCAGCTTAGTTGCGGCAGGGGTCTCTGGGGCCAACGTCCTGACTTTC.

The rearrangement joins TRBV28 to TRBJ1-5; a possible D gene is TRBD1 (5 bases). V gave up 8 bases and J gave up 5 bases, with 13 bases separating them. CDR3 size: 13 residues. The germline V gene has CDR1 MDHEN and CDR2 SYDVKM. CDR3 nucleotide sequence: TGTGCCAGCGATAACGGGGCTTATCAGCCCCAGCATTTT. It is translated as CASDNGAYQPQHF.